This T cell receptor (beta chain) was captured by sequencing in a study of CD8 T cells in Susac syndrome. The germline V and J ends were trimmed by 4 bases and 6 bases, with 16 bases remaining between them. This CDR3 comprises 15 residues. The germline V gene encodes CDR1 SGHVS and CDR2 FQNEAQ. As regards this clonotype: The antigen remains undetermined.

RNA, at about 0.45 to 1 ug, was reverse transcribed with random hexamers. By means of immunoSEQ multiplex PCR, TCR beta CDR3 spanning 54 Vbeta and 13 Jbeta underwent amplification. In TCRdb, the immunoSEQ multiplex PCR reads were re-called with MiXCR into one record per CDR3 protein. The sample yields under 200,000 distinct CDR3 sequences, about 96% seen once. Overall study results and limits: In Susac syndrome, CD4+ T cell repertoires lacked any clonal expansion.

TCR beta sequences were obtained from blood CD8+ and CD4+ T cells. Isolation of CD8+ and CD4+ T cells was performed negatively, whereas enrichment of TEMRA cells was done by FACS. The chain links TRBV7-8 to TRBJ2-4; TRBD1 might be the D (5 bases). The TCR sequence derives from a human donor with Susac syndrome. Input material: CD4+ T cells from PBMCs. Written as DNA, the CDR3 is TGTGCCAGCAGCTCCTTAGGGGCCTCCGGAAACATTCAGTACTTC. Translation gives CASSSLGASGNIQYF.